This is a list of T cell receptor beta chains from one sample in a study of T-cell reconstitution after alpha-beta-depleted transplantation in children. One entry per CDR3 protein results from TCRdb running MiXCR on the PCR reads. The sample has 200,000 to 300,000 distinct CDR3 sequences; about 25% are singletons. The starting material was PBMCs, obtained before TCRalphabeta/CD19-depleted stem cell transplant. These receptors were obtained from a girl aged 2 to 9 with Fanconi anemia, due to receive a stem cell transplant. The CDR3 runs from the conserved cysteine through the conserved F or W. The order of the fields is J gene, clone size, D gene, CDR3 length, V gene, CDR3 protein, CDR3 DNA. D genes are given only for firm matches. Size values are once, few and many counts, or a class for expanded clones, and some rows have none.

TRBJ1-4,-,-,16,TRBV14,CASSQEVSGPREKLFF,TGTGCCAGCAGCCAAGAAGTATCCGGACCCAGGGAAAAACTGTTTTTT
TRBJ1-5,-,TRBD1,13,TRBV28,CASSWSGGQPQHF,TGTGCCAGCAGTTGGTCAGGGGGTCAGCCCCAGCATTTT
TRBJ2-5,many,TRBD2,15,TRBV12-3/TRBV12-4,CASSPPGTNQETQYF,TGTGCCAGCAGTCCGCCCGGGACTAACCAAGAGACCCAGTACTTC
TRBJ2-7,few,-,13,TRBV5-1,CASKSLGRVEQYF,TGCGCCAGCAAAAGTCTAGGTCGAGTCGAGCAGTACTTC
TRBJ2-1,-,TRBD2,15,TRBV20-1,CSARRSGSSYNEQFF,TGCAGTGCTAGGAGGAGCGGGAGCTCCTACAATGAGCAGTTCTTC
TRBJ2-5,few,-,14,TRBV6-5,CASSYSEGTETQYF,TGTGCCAGCAGTTACTCTGAGGGTACGGAGACCCAGTACTTC
TRBJ2-7,-,-,11,TRBV10-3,CAISEEAEQYF,TGTGCCATCAGTGAGGAGGCGGAGCAGTACTTC
TRBJ2-7,many,TRBD1,14,TRBV18,CASSPLRGQGEQYF,TGTGCCAGCTCACCACTACGCGGACAGGGCGAGCAGTACTTC
TRBJ2-7,many,-,14,TRBV6-5,CASSNPGADYEQYF,TGTGCCAGCAGCAACCCGGGGGCAGACTACGAGCAGTACTTC
TRBJ2-5,-,-,13,TRBV25-1,CASLGPLQETQYF,TGTGCCAGCCTAGGACCGCTACAAGAGACCCAGTACTTC
TRBJ2-1,-,TRBD2,14,TRBV29-1,CSVVVAGEFYEQFF,TGCAGCGTTGTAGTAGCGGGAGAATTCTATGAGCAGTTCTTC
TRBJ2-5,-,TRBD2,13,TRBV29-1,CSVGAGGMETQYF,TGCAGCGTTGGGGCGGGAGGAATGGAGACCCAGTACTTC
TRBJ2-7,many,-,14,TRBV12-3/TRBV12-4,CASSLSRRSYEQYF,TGTGCCAGCAGTTTAAGTCGAAGGTCCTACGAGCAGTACTTC
TRBJ1-2,-,-,14,TRBV7-3,CASSLWARELGYTF,TGTGCCAGCAGCTTATGGGCCAGGGAGCTTGGCTACACCTTC
TRBJ2-1,many,-,12,TRBV29-1,CSVDHQSDEQFF,TGCAGCGTTGATCATCAGAGCGATGAGCAGTTCTTC
TRBJ2-7,many,-,11,TRBV29-1,CSVADAYEQYF,TGCAGCGTAGCGGACGCCTACGAGCAGTACTTC
TRBJ2-1,many,-,13,TRBV20-1,CSVVRDTYNEQFF,TGCAGTGTAGTCCGGGACACTTACAATGAGCAGTTCTTC
TRBJ2-7,few,-,14,TRBV12-3/TRBV12-4,CASSTRVSSYEQYF,TGTGCCAGCAGTACAAGGGTGAGCTCCTACGAGCAGTACTTC
TRBJ2-3,many,-,14,TRBV7-2,CASSLILATDTQYF,TGTGCCAGCAGCTTAATCCTAGCAACAGATACGCAGTATTTT
TRBJ1-2,many,-,10,TRBV29-1,CSAQDYGYTF,TGCAGCGCCCAGGACTATGGCTACACCTTC
TRBJ1-6,many,-,14,TRBV5-5,CASSLLGRNSPLHF,TGTGCCAGCAGCTTGCTCGGACGGAATTCACCCCTCCACTTT
TRBJ1-6,-,-,15,TRBV7-9,CASSFAGGAVSPLHF,TGTGCCAGCAGCTTTGCCGGTGGGGCTGTATCACCCCTCCACTTT
TRBJ2-5,few,-,16,TRBV7-9,CASSLPGVPIQETQYF,TGTGCCAGCAGCTTACCAGGGGTCCCAATCCAAGAGACCCAGTACTTC
TRBJ1-2,many,TRBD1,15,TRBV29-1,CSVVAERQGLYGYTF,TGCAGCGTTGTTGCCGAGCGACAGGGTCTCTATGGCTACACCTTC
TRBJ2-3,many,TRBD2,13,TRBV20-1,CSAARLAPDTQYF,TGCAGTGCTGCCCGACTAGCTCCAGATACGCAGTATTTT
TRBJ2-5,few,-,15,TRBV18,CASSLKTGLQETQYF,TGTGCCAGCTCACTTAAAACGGGGTTACAAGAGACCCAGTACTTC
TRBJ2-3,many,-,11,TRBV14,CASSQGDTQYF,TGTGCCAGCAGCCAAGGAGATACGCAGTATTTT
TRBJ1-5,-,TRBD1,15,TRBV5-5,CASSPRDRGSEPQHF,TGTGCCAGCAGCCCAAGAGACAGGGGGAGTGAGCCCCAGCATTTT
TRBJ2-1,few,TRBD2,19,TRBV10-2,CASSDVSLAGGPLVNEQFF,TGCGCCAGCAGTGATGTTAGCCTAGCGGGAGGGCCCTTAGTCAATGAGCAGTTCTTC
TRBJ2-5,few,-,14,TRBV20-1,CSARVADRSRTQYF,TGCAGTGCTAGAGTAGCGGACCGATCTAGGACCCAGTACTTC
TRBJ2-4,-,TRBD1,14,TRBV12-3/TRBV12-4,CASSAGTGEYIQYF,TGTGCCAGCAGCGCCGGGACAGGGGAGTACATTCAGTACTTC
TRBJ2-7,many,TRBD1,13,TRBV20-1,CSARGAGTGEQYF,TGCAGTGCTAGAGGAGCCGGGACAGGCGAGCAGTACTTC
TRBJ2-7,many,TRBD1,19,TRBV20-1,CSASKEFSPTWDRPYEQYF,TGCAGTGCTAGCAAGGAATTTAGCCCAACTTGGGACAGACCCTACGAGCAGTACTTC
TRBJ2-2,many,-,15,TRBV4-2,CASQKVVVGEGELFF,TGTGCCAGCCAGAAGGTGGTAGTAGGGGAGGGGGAGCTGTTTTTT
TRBJ2-1,-,-,16,TRBV6-1,CASRPLAGSAYNEQFF,TGTGCCAGCAGACCCCTAGCTGGGTCCGCCTACAATGAGCAGTTCTTC
TRBJ2-2,-,-,14,TRBV7-6,CASSLGGPTGELFF,TGTGCCAGCAGCTTAGGGGGGCCCACCGGGGAGCTGTTTTTT
TRBJ2-3,-,TRBD2,16,TRBV30,CAWSVKGLAGADTQYF,TGTGCCTGGAGTGTAAAGGGGCTAGCGGGAGCAGATACGCAGTATTTT
TRBJ2-2,many,-,16,TRBV6-5,CASSYSSGHPTGELFF,TGTGCCAGCAGTTACTCGTCGGGGCACCCTACCGGGGAGCTGTTTTTT
TRBJ2-6,-,TRBD2,17,TRBV10-3,CAIRKRGPQPGANVLTF,TGTGCCATCAGAAAGCGGGGTCCCCAGCCTGGGGCCAACGTCCTGACTTTC
TRBJ2-2,-,-,15,TRBV20-1,CSARGGSLNTGELFF,TGCAGTGCTAGAGGGGGGAGCCTAAACACCGGGGAGCTGTTTTTT
TRBJ2-1,few,-,15,TRBV12-5,CASGLDRGFYNEQFF,TGTGCTAGTGGTTTGGACCGGGGATTCTACAATGAGCAGTTCTTC
TRBJ2-5,many,-,14,TRBV28,CASSLLASPQTQYF,TGTGCCAGCAGTTTATTGGCTAGCCCGCAGACCCAGTACTTC
TRBJ2-1,-,-,16,TRBV7-9,CASSPGGMSSYNEQFF,TGTGCCAGCAGCCCTGGGGGGATGAGCTCCTACAATGAGCAGTTCTTC
TRBJ2-3,-,TRBD2,13,TRBV20-1,CSSSGLGADTQYF,TGCAGTTCTAGCGGGTTAGGAGCAGATACGCAGTATTTT
TRBJ2-1,-,-,16,TRBV7-9,CASSLAGGRSYNEQFF,TGTGCCAGCAGCTTAGCTGGGGGGCGCTCCTACAATGAGCAGTTCTTC
TRBJ2-1,few,-,10,TRBV20-1,CSATRNEQFF,TGCAGTGCAACACGAAATGAGCAGTTCTTC
TRBJ1-3,many,-,12,TRBV29-1,CSVVSTGNTIYF,TGCAGCGTTGTATCCACAGGAAACACCATATATTTT